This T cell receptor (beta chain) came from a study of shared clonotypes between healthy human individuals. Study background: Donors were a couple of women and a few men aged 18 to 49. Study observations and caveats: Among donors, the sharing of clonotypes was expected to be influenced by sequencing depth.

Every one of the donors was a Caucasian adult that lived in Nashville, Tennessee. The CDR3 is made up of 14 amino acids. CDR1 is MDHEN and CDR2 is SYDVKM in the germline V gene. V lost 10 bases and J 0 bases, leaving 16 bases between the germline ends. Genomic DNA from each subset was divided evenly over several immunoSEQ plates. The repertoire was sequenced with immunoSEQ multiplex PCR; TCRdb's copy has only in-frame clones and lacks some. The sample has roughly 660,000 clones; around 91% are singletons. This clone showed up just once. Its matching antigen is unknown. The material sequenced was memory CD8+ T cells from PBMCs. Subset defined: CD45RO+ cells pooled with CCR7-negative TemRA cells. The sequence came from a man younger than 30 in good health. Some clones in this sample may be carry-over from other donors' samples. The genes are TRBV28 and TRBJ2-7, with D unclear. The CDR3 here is CATCVTRSSYEQYF. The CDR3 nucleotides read TGTGCCACCTGCGTGACAAGGAGCTCCTACGAGCAGTACTTC.